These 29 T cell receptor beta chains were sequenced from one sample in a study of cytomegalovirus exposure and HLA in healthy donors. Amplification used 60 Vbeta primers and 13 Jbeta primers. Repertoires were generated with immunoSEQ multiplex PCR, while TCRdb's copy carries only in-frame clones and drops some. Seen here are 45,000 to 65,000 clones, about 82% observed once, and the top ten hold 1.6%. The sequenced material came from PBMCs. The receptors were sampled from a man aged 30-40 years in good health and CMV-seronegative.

In nucleotides, the CDR3 is TGTGCCAGTATAACTCAGGGAAGAGGTAACTATGGCTACACCTTC. Amino acid sequence: CASITQGRGNYGYTF. The V gene is TRBV28, the J gene TRBJ1-2; possibly TRBD1 for D (5 bases). V shed 9 bases and J shed 1 base, with 18 bases lying between them. The germline V gene encodes CDR1 MDHEN and CDR2 SYDVKM. The CDR3 runs to 15 residues.

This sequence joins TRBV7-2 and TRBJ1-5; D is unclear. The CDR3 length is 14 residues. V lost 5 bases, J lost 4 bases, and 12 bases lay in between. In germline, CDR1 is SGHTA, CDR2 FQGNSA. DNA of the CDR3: TGTGCCAGCAGCCCGGAACGGGGAAATCAGCCCCAGCATTTT. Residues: CASSPERGNQPQHF.

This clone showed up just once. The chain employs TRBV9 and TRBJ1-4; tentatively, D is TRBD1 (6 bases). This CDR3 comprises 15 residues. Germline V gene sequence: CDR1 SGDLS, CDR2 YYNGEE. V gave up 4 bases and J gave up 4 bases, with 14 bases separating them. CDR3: CASSPREGVNEKLFF. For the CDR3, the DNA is TGTGCCAGCAGCCCGAGGGAGGGGGTTAATGAAAAACTGTTTTTT.

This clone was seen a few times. This CDR3 reads CASSPIPYRDLSYEQYF. The CDR3 DNA is TGTGCCAGCTCACCAATTCCCTACAGGGACCTCTCCTACGAGCAGTACTTC. The rearrangement joins TRBV18 to TRBJ2-7, with a possible D match to TRBD1 (6 bases). The CDR3 runs 17 residues. Per germline, CDR1 KGHSH and CDR2 LQKENI. The V gene lost 2 bases and the J gene lost 0 bases, with 17 bases spanning the gap.

CDR3 bases: TGTGCCAGCTCCCAAAACAGGGACTATGGCTACACCTTC. It translates to CASSQNRDYGYTF. V gene TRBV18 combines with J gene TRBJ1-2, with a weak D call TRBD1 (6 bases). There are 13 residues in the CDR3. Trimming took off 6 bases at V and 3 bases at J, with 11 bases between the two ends. Germline values: CDR1 KGHSH, CDR2 LQKENI. Together with reference TRBV18 and TRBJ1-2, the CDR3 gives the full variable domain: NAGVMQNPRHLVRRRGQEARLRCSPMKGHSHVYWYRQLPEEGLKFMVYLQKENIIDESGMPKERFSAEFPKEGPSILRIQQVVRGDSAAYFCASSQNRDYGYTFGSGTRLTVV.

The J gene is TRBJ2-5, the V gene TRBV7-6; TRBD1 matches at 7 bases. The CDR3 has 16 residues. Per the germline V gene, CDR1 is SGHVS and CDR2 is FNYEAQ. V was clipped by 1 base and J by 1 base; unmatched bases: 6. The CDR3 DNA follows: TGTGCCAGCAGCTTAGATCCAGGGGGTGCCCAAGAGACCCAGTACTTC. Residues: CASSLDPGGAQETQYF.

CDR3 loop: CASSTSGYQETQYF. DNA for the CDR3: TGTGCCAGTAGTACTAGCGGGTACCAAGAGACCCAGTACTTC. The chain employs TRBV19 and TRBJ2-5; 8 bases are a match to TRBD2. The CDR3 consists of 14 residues. J was trimmed by 0 bases and V by 4 bases; bases with no gene match: 1. The germline CDR1 and CDR2 sequences are LNHDA and SQIVND (reference sequence).

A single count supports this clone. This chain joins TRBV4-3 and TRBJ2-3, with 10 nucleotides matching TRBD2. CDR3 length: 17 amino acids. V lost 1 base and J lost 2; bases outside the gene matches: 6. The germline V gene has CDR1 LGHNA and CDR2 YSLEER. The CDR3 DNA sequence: TGCGCCAGCAGCCAAGGGGTAGCGGGGGGAACCACAGATACGCAGTATTTT. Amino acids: CASSQGVAGGTTDTQYF.

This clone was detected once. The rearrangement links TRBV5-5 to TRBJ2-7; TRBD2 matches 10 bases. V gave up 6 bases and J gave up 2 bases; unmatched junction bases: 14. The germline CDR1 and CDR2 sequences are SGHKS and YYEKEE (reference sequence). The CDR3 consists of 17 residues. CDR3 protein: CASTHPGLAFTPYEQYF. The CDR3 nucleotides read TGTGCCAGCACCCACCCGGGACTAGCGTTTACGCCCTACGAGCAGTACTTC.

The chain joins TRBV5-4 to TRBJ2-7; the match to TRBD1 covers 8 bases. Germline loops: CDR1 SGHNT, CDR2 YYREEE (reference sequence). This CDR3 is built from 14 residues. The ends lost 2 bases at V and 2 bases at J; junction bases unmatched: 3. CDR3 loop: CASSFGQGTYEQYF. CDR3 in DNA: TGTGCCAGCAGCTTCGGACAGGGTACCTACGAGCAGTACTTC.

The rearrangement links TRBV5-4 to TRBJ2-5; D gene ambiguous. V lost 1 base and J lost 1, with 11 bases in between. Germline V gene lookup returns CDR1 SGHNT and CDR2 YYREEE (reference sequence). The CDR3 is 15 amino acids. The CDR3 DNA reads TGTGCCAGCAGCTTGCAACAATCCCTCCAAGAGACCCAGTACTTC. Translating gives CASSLQQSLQETQYF. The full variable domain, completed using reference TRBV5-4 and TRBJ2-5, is ETGVTQSPTHLIKTRGQQVTLRCSSQSGHNTVSWYQQALGQGPQFIFQYYREEENGRGNFPPRFSGLQFPNYSSELNVNALELDDSALYLCASSLQQSLQETQYFGPGTRLLVL.

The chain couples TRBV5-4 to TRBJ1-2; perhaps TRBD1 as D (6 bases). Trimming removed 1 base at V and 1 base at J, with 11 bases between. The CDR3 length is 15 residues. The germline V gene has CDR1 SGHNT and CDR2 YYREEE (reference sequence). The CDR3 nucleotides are TGTGCCAGCAGCTTGATGGGGGCGGGTAACTATGGCTACACCTTC. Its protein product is CASSLMGAGNYGYTF.

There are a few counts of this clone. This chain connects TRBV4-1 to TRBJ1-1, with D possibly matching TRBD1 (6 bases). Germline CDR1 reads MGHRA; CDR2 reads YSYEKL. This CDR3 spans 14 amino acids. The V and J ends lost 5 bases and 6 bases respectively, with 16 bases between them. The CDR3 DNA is TGCGCCAGCAGCATGACAGGTGCCAACCCTGAAGCTTTCTTT. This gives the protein CASSMTGANPEAFF.

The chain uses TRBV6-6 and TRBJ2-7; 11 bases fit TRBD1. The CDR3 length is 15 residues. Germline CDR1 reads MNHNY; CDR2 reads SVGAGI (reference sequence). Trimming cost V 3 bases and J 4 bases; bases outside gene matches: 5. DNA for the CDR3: TGTGCCAGCAGTTATCTAGGACAGGGGGCGTACGAGCAGTACTTC. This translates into CASSYLGQGAYEQYF.

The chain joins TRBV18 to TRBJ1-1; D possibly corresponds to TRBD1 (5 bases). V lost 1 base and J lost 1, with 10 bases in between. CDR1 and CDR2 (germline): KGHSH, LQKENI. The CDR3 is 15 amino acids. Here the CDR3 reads CASSPLETANTEAFF. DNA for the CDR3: TGTGCCAGCTCACCACTCGAGACAGCGAACACTGAAGCTTTCTTT. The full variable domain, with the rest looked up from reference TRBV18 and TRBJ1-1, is NAGVMQNPRHLVRRRGQEARLRCSPMKGHSHVYWYRQLPEEGLKFMVYLQKENIIDESGMPKERFSAEFPKEGPSILRIQQVVRGDSAAYFCASSPLETANTEAFFGQGTRLTVV.

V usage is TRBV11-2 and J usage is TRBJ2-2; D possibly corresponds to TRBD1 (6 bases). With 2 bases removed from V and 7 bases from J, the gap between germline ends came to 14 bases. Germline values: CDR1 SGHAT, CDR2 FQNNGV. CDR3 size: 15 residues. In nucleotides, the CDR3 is TGTGCCAGCAGCTTAATGACAGGAGGAGGCGGGGAGCTGTTTTTT. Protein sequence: CASSLMTGGGGELFF.

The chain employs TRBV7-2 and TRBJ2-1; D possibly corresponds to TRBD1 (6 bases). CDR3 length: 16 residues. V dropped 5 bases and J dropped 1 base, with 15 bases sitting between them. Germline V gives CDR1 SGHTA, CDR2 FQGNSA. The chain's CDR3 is CASSARPRGSYNEQFF. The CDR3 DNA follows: TGTGCCAGCAGCGCCCGACCCAGGGGATCCTACAATGAGCAGTTCTTC.

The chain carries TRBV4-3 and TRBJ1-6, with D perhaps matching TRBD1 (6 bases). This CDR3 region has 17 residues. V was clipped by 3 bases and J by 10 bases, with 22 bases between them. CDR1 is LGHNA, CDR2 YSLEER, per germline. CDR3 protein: CASSQSWGAGEVSPLHF. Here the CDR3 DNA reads TGCGCCAGCAGCCAGTCATGGGGTGCAGGGGAAGTCTCACCCCTCCACTTT.

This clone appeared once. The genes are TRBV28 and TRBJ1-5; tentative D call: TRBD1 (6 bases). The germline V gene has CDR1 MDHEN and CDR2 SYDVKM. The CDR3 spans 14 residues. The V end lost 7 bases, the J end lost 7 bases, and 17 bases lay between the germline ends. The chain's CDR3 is CASKNVGAGQPQHF. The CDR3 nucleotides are TGTGCCAGCAAGAATGTGGGGGCAGGGCAGCCCCAGCATTTT.

The CDR3 bases are TGTGCCATCAGTGAAGGGAGGGGGCCCCTCCACTTT. Encoded protein: CAISEGRGPLHF. The rearrangement uses TRBV10-3 and TRBJ1-6; D might be TRBD1 (6 bases). CDR1 is ENHRY and CDR2 is SYGVKD in the germline V gene. CDR3 size: 12 residues. V lost 3 bases and J lost 13, with 10 bases in between.

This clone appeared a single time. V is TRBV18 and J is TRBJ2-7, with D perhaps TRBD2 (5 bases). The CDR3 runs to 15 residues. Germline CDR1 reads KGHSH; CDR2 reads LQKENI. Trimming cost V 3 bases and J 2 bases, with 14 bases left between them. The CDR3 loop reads CASSPEVTPAYEQYF. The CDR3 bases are TGTGCCAGCTCACCGGAGGTGACTCCCGCCTACGAGCAGTACTTC.

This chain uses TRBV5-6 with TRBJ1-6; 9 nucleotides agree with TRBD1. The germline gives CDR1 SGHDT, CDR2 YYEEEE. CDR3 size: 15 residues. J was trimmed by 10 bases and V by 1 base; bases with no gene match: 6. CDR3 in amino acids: CASSLRDRDSSPLHF. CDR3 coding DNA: TGTGCCAGCAGCTTGCGGGACAGGGATTCATCACCCCTCCACTTT.

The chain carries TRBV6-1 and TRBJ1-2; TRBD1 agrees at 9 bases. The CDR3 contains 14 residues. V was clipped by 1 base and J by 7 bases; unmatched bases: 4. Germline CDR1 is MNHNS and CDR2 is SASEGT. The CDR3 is CASSEDRGPGGYTF. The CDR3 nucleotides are TGTGCCAGCAGTGAAGACAGGGGGCCTGGTGGCTACACCTTC.

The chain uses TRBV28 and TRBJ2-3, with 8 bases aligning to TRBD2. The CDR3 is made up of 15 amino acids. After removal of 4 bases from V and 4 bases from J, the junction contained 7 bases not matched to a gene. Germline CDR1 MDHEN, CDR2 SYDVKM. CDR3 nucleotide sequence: TGTGCCAGCAGTTCGCTCGGACTAGCAGCAGATACGCAGTATTTT. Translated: CASSSLGLAADTQYF. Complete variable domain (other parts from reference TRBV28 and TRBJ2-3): DVKVTQSSRYLVKRTGEKVFLECVQDMDHENMFWYRQDPGLGLRLIYFSYDVKMKEKGDIPEGYSVSREKKERFSLILESASTNQTSMYLCASSSLGLAADTQYFGPGTRLTVL.

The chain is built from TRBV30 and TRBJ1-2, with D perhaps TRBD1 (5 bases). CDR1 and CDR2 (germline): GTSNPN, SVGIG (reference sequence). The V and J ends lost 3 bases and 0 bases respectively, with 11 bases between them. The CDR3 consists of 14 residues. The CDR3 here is CAWRGRIANYGYTF. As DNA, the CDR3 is TGTGCCTGGAGGGGGCGGATAGCTAACTATGGCTACACCTTC. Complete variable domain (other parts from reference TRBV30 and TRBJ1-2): SQTIHQWPATLVQPVGSPLSLECTVEGTSNPNLYWYRQAAGRGLQLLFYSVGIGQISSEVPQNLSASRPQDRQFILSSKKLLLSDSGFYLCAWRGRIANYGYTFGSGTRLTVV.

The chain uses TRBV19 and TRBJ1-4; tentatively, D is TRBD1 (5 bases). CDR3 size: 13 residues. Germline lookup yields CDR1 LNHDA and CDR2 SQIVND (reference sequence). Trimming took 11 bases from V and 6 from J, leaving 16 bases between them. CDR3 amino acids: CASHRLRDEKLFF. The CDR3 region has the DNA TGTGCCTCCCACAGGCTACGTGATGAAAAACTGTTTTTT. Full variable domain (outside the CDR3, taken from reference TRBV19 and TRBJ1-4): DGGITQSPKYLFRKEGQNVTLSCEQNLNHDAMYWYRQDPGQGLRLIYYSQIVNDFQKGDIAEGYSVSREKKESFPLTVTSAQKNPTAFYLCASHRLRDEKLFFGSGTQLSVL.

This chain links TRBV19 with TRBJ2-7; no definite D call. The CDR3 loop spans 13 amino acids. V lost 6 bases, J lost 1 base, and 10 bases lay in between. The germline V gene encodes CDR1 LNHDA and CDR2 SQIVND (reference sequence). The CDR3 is CASRQTGSYEQYF. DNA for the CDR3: TGTGCCAGTAGGCAGACTGGATCCTACGAGCAGTACTTC.

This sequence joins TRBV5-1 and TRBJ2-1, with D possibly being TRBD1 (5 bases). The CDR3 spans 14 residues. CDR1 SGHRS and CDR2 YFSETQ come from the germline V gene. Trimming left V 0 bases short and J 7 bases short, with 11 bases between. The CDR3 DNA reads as TGCGCCAGCAGCTTGGGTCTAGGGGTTAATGAGCAGTTCTTC. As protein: CASSLGLGVNEQFF.

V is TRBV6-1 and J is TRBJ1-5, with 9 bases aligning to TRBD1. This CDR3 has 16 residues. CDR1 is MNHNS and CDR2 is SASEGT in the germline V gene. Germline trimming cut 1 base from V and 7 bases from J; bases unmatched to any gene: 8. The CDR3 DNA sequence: TGTGCCAGCAGTGAAGGGGGACAGGGAATTCGGCAGCCCCAGCATTTT. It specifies CASSEGGQGIRQPQHF.